This is a list of T cell receptor beta chains from one sample in a study of blood T cells in healthy people across ages. MiXCR, run by TCRdb on the 5' RACE reads, gives a single entry per CDR3 protein. The table records fewer than 2,000,000 distinct CDR3 sequences, about two fifths of them present only once. Sequenced: blood. Receptors originate from a human donor in good health. Each CDR3 is given with its conserved first and last residue. The D gene is left open where the match is weak. Clone size is shown for a subset of rows, as once, few, many or a class of expanded clone.

few	TRBV6-6	12	.	TRBJ1-2	CASSYLDYGYTF
.	TRBV12-3/TRBV12-4	13	TRBD1	TRBJ2-5	CASSPGQAVTQYF
.	TRBV7-8	13	.	TRBJ2-7	CASSPRLEGEQYF
.	TRBV12-3/TRBV12-4	13	.	TRBJ1-2	CASSFSRVDDYTF
.	TRBV6-5	15	TRBD1	TRBJ2-5	CASEGTGGAGKTQYF
.	TRBV7-9	12	.	TRBJ1-1	CASSFLHTEAFF
.	TRBV7-2	19	TRBD2	TRBJ2-1	CASSLIVLAGELGLDERFF
.	TRBV7-9	15	.	TRBJ2-3	CASSPSAPGKDTQYF
few	TRBV7-2	15	TRBD2	TRBJ2-5	CASSSTSGGPEAQYF
once	TRBV7-2	16	.	TRBJ2-1	CASRSRSGHPYNEQVF
few	TRBV6-6	15	.	TRBJ2-7	CASSDYRVGSYEQYF
few	TRBV4-3	16	.	TRBJ1-4	CASSQDHRVANEKLFF
few	TRBV15	14	.	TRBJ2-5	CATSKVTNGETQYF
.	TRBV20-1	14	.	TRBJ2-7	CSARGLGGPYEQYF
.	TRBV7-7	13	TRBD1	TRBJ2-4	CASSRDRVNEQYF
.	TRBV2	14	TRBD1	TRBJ2-7	CASNPDRGLNEQYF
.	TRBV12-3/TRBV12-4	17	.	TRBJ1-2	CASSSLITGPIDYGYTF
.	TRBV2	12	.	TRBJ2-7	CAGRISAYEQYF
.	TRBV7-2	14	.	TRBJ1-2	CASSLGGVAYGYTF
.	TRBV20-1	12	.	TRBJ2-3	CSAPATTDTQYF
few	TRBV15	14	.	TRBJ1-2	CATSREDPGQGYTF
.	TRBV10-3	12	TRBD1	TRBJ2-7	CAIRQGSYEQYF
.	TRBV5-1	16	.	TRBJ2-3	CASSPDDRISTDTQYF
.	TRBV28	13	.	TRBJ1-1	CASSLWGSLEAFF
.	TRBV20-1	13	.	TRBJ1-3	CSARKGYGNTIYF
few	TRBV5-6	14	.	TRBJ2-7	CASGWGFGSYEQYF
.	TRBV28	13	.	TRBJ2-5	CASKRTYQETQYF
.	TRBV15	14	TRBD2	TRBJ2-1	CATSSGGANNEQFF
.	TRBV12-3/TRBV12-4	12	.	TRBJ1-1	CASSWTRVEAFF
.	TRBV5-1	13	TRBD2	TRBJ2-1	CASTIAGANEQFF
few	TRBV18	14	.	TRBJ2-7	CASSPEGFSYEQYF
.	TRBV12-5	12	.	TRBJ1-1	CASGFGDTEAFF
.	TRBV5-1	14	.	TRBJ2-3	CASSLATHTDTQYF
few	TRBV2	13	TRBD2	TRBJ2-1	CAGTGTTVYEQFF
.	TRBV30	13	TRBD2	TRBJ2-5	CASLAGPQETQYF